A single sample gave rise to the 5 T cell receptor beta chains below, sequenced in a study of T cells in Graves' hyperthyroidism and ophthalmopathy. TCR beta CDR3 regions were amplified from RNA. TCR CDR3 underwent first-round RT-PCR with the HTBI primer set. MiXCR, applied by TCRdb to the multiplex PCR reads, yields one record per CDR3 protein. The sample has roughly 350,000 distinct CDR3 sequences; roughly 14% are singletons. Sequencing used blood. The receptors here all came from a woman aged 25 to 39 with Graves' ophthalmopathy.

Of note for this clonotype: A read error may be the cause here, since a much bigger clone is one base away. The rearrangement uses TRBV6-1 and TRBJ1-3; weak D call: TRBD1 (6 bases). The ends were cut back, 4 bases at V and 1 base at J, with 11 bases in the middle. Germline V gene sequence: CDR1 MNHNS, CDR2 SASEGT. The CDR3 loop spans 15 amino acids. CDR3: CASSAGQRSGNTIYF. The CDR3 DNA is TGTGCCAGCAGTGCAGGACAGAGATCTGGAAACACCATATATTTT.

This clonotype was observed a few times. As DNA, the CDR3 is TGTGCCAGCAGCCGGGGACTAGCGGGGGGGCGAGAGACCCAGTACTTC. This translates into CASSRGLAGGRETQYF. This chain joins TRBV14 and TRBJ2-5, with 16 nucleotides matching TRBD2. The V and J ends lost 4 bases and 4 bases, in that order; junction bases with no gene match: 3. The V gene's germline CDR1 is SGHDN and CDR2 FVKESK. The CDR3 has 16 residues.

Comment on this clonotype: One end of the junction is discordant with germline, which a read error may explain. This chain connects TRBV6-1 to TRBJ2-7; D tentatively fits TRBD1 or TRBD2 (6 bases each). CDR3 length: 14 residues. Germline lookup yields CDR1 MNHNS and CDR2 SASEGT. Written as DNA, the CDR3 is TGTGCCAGCAGTCCACGGGGGCCGTCCTACGAGCAGTGCTTC. Its translation is CASSPRGPSYEQCF.

J is TRBJ2-1 and V is TRBV19; no firm D call. The V and J ends lost 3 bases and 4 bases respectively, with 13 bases between them. The CDR3 extends over 15 amino acids. Looked up from germline, CDR1 is LNHDA and CDR2 is SQIVND (reference sequence). Here the CDR3 reads CASSIPRGVYNEQFF. The DNA for the CDR3 is TGTGCCAGTAGTATCCCCCGAGGAGTGTACAATGAGCAGTTCTTC.

This clonotype has at least ten counts. The genes are TRBV2 and TRBJ2-1; 9 nucleotides line up with TRBD2. This CDR3 comprises 15 residues. Looked up from germline, CDR1 is SNHLY and CDR2 is FYNNEI. V lost 5 bases to trimming and J lost 6 bases; unmatched junction nucleotides: 8. CDR3 DNA: TGTGCCAGCAGTCGCACTAGCGGGTCTTCCAATGAGCAGTTCTTC. It codes for CASSRTSGSSNEQFF. Complete variable domain (other parts from reference TRBV2 and TRBJ2-1): EPEVTQTPSHQVTQMGQEVILRCVPISNHLYFYWYRQILGQKVEFLVSFYNNEISEKSEIFDDQFSVERPDGSNFTLKIRSTKLEDSAMYFCASSRTSGSSNEQFFGPGTRLTVL.